These 26 T cell receptor beta chains came from one sample sequenced in a study of OX40 agonist ivuxolimab in advanced cancers. Sequencing was performed with immunoSEQ multiplex PCR; in TCRdb, only in-frame clones are kept and a portion is missing. This sample yields more than 45,000 clones, of which around nine tenths are seen a single time; under 2.5% belongs to the top ten. Source: CD4+ or CD8+ T cells sorted from blood, taken in a trial of the OX40 agonist ivuxolimab. The receptors originated from an adult with an advanced solid tumor such as melanoma, head and neck, liver or kidney cancer.

The genes are TRBV7-3 and TRBJ1-3; no reliable D call. V lost 1 base and J 0 bases, leaving 10 bases between the germline ends. Germline V gives CDR1 SGHTA, CDR2 FQGTGA. This CDR3 has 16 residues. CDR3 loop: CASSLIGQNSGNTIYF. CDR3 DNA sequence: TGTGCCAGCAGCTTAATAGGTCAAAACTCTGGAAACACCATATATTTT.

V and J are TRBV11-2 and TRBJ2-7, with TRBD2 as a possible D gene (6 bases). Germline V gene lookup returns CDR1 SGHAT and CDR2 FQNNGV. Deletions cut 5 bases from V and 6 bases from J, with 17 bases between. The CDR3 covers 14 residues. In DNA, the CDR3 is TGTGCCAGCAGCCCGGGGGACGCCCGCGGCGAGCAGTACTTC. Translated: CASSPGDARGEQYF.

The chain joins TRBV29-1 to TRBJ2-5; D is perhaps TRBD2 (6 bases). CDR1 and CDR2 from the germline V gene are SQVTM and ANQGSEA. The CDR3 has 13 residues. Trimming stripped 5 bases from V and 1 base from J, with 11 bases between. The CDR3 region is CSVLAPFQETQYF. Here the CDR3 DNA reads TGCAGCGTTCTAGCGCCGTTCCAAGAGACCCAGTACTTC.

DNA for the CDR3: TGTGCCAGCAGCCTAGCGGGAGTAATTAATGAGCAGTTCTTC. It yields the protein CASSLAGVINEQFF. This chain connects TRBV28 to TRBJ2-1, with TRBD2 matching 10 bases. V was pared by 6 bases and J by 7 bases, with 6 bases of the junction left unmatched. The CDR3 runs 14 residues. Per the germline V gene, CDR1 is MDHEN and CDR2 is SYDVKM.

As for this clone: Distinct nucleotide sequences in the sample also encode this CDR3. The rearrangement links TRBV6-5 to TRBJ1-1, with D possibly being TRBD1 (5 bases). The V end was cut by 6 bases, the J end by 4 bases, with 9 bases between. Germline values: CDR1 MNHEY, CDR2 SVGAGI. The CDR3 runs to 12 residues. The chain's CDR3 is CASSRQGTEAFF. CDR3 bases: TGTGCCAGCAGCCGCCAGGGCACTGAAGCTTTCTTT.

The chain uses TRBV4-1 and TRBJ1-1; D is ambiguous. Germline CDR1 reads MGHRA; CDR2 reads YSYEKL. V was cut by 7 bases and J by 1 base, with 10 bases left in between. There are 13 residues in the CDR3. This CDR3 is CASTQVPNTEAFF. The CDR3 nucleotides read TGCGCCAGCACCCAGGTCCCGAACACTGAAGCTTTCTTT.

The chain carries TRBV6-5 and TRBJ2-3; D gene ambiguous. V dropped 5 bases and J dropped 1 base, with 13 bases sitting between them. Germline CDR1 and CDR2: MNHEY and SVGAGI. The CDR3 contains 15 residues. Here the CDR3 DNA reads TGTGCCAGCAGTCACACGCCCGACCGCACAGATACGCAGTATTTT. This gives the protein CASSHTPDRTDTQYF.

This rearrangement joins TRBV19 to TRBJ1-5; 12 bases align to TRBD1. J gave up 5 bases and V 3 bases, and 2 bases lay outside the gene matches. The CDR3 has 15 residues. The germline V gene encodes CDR1 LNHDA and CDR2 SQIVND (reference sequence). This chain's CDR3 is CASSIGTGGYQPQHF. The CDR3 coding sequence is TGTGCCAGTAGTATCGGGACAGGGGGCTATCAGCCCCAGCATTTT.

V is TRBV6-5 and J is TRBJ1-3; the D gene is possibly TRBD1 (5 bases). With 7 bases removed from V and 8 bases from J, the gap between germline ends came to 12 bases. CDR3 length: 12 residues. Germline V gives CDR1 MNHEY, CDR2 SVGAGI. CDR3 nucleotides: TGTGCCAGCACGGGGGAGGCAGACACCATATATTTT. Residues: CASTGEADTIYF.

The J gene is TRBJ2-7, the V gene TRBV18, with D possibly being TRBD1 (6 bases). Germline loops: CDR1 KGHSH, CDR2 LQKENI. With 1 base removed from V and 6 bases from J, the gap between germline ends came to 10 bases. This CDR3 contains 13 residues. This chain's CDR3 is CASSPRQGSEQYF. The DNA for the CDR3 is TGTGCCAGCTCACCACGGCAGGGGAGCGAGCAGTACTTC.

J is TRBJ2-7 and V is TRBV13; 10 bases fit TRBD1. The trim removed 5 bases at V and 4 bases at J, leaving 5 bases unmatched. Looked up from germline, CDR1 is PRHDT and CDR2 is FYEKMQ (reference sequence). The CDR3 is 14 residues long. CDR3 residues: CASSQTGGKYEQYF. The CDR3 DNA follows: TGTGCCAGCAGCCAGACAGGGGGCAAGTACGAGCAGTACTTC.

The chain links TRBV19 to TRBJ2-1, with D possibly being TRBD2 (5 bases). The CDR3 runs 14 residues. Germline values: CDR1 LNHDA, CDR2 SQIVND (reference sequence). With 7 bases removed from V and 0 bases from J, the gap between germline ends came to 10 bases. The CDR3 bases are TGTGCCAGTAATTACGGACTCTCCTACAATGAGCAGTTCTTC. It encodes CASNYGLSYNEQFF.

The rearrangement joins TRBV7-9 to TRBJ1-2; 10 bases fit TRBD1. V lost 5 bases, J lost 4 bases, and 7 bases stayed unmatched. The CDR3 sequence is 15 residues long. The germline V gene encodes CDR1 SEHNR and CDR2 FQNEAQ (reference sequence). The CDR3 loop is CASSHPGQGLYGYTF. The CDR3 DNA follows: TGTGCCAGCAGCCATCCGGGACAGGGGCTCTATGGCTACACCTTC.

The chain links TRBV27 to TRBJ1-6, with D hard to call. The length of the CDR3 is 14 residues. The ends were cut back, 5 bases at V and 0 bases at J, with 5 bases in the middle. CDR1 is MNHEY and CDR2 is SMNVEV in the germline V gene (reference sequence). The CDR3 protein is CASSESSYNSPLHF. The CDR3 DNA follows: TGTGCCAGCAGTGAGAGCTCCTATAATTCACCCCTCCACTTT.

The rearrangement joins TRBV29-1 to TRBJ2-7; D ambiguous. Germline V gene data show CDR1 as SQVTM and CDR2 as ANQGSEA. The CDR3 consists of 12 residues. V lost 5 bases to trimming and J lost 0 bases, with 8 bases between them. The CDR3 loop reads CSVKVSSYEQYF. Written as DNA, the CDR3 is TGCAGCGTTAAGGTGAGCTCCTACGAGCAGTACTTC.

The chain has TRBV30 and TRBJ1-1; D is unclear. This CDR3 spans 17 amino acids. The germline V and J ends were trimmed by 1 base and 3 bases, with 21 bases remaining between them. Germline V gene data show CDR1 as GTSNPN and CDR2 as SVGIG (reference sequence). This chain's CDR3 is CAWSGQSGRMLDTEAFF. The CDR3 DNA follows: TGTGCCTGGAGTGGCCAATCTGGGAGAATGTTGGACACTGAAGCTTTCTTT.

There are a few counts of this clone. V usage is TRBV2 and J usage is TRBJ1-5; D gene ambiguous. CDR1 and CDR2 from the germline V gene are SNHLY and FYNNEI. The CDR3 spans 16 residues. The germline V and J ends were trimmed by 4 bases and 0 bases, with 13 bases remaining between them. The CDR3: CASSVIGSLSNQPQHF. CDR3 nucleotides: TGTGCCAGCAGTGTTATCGGCAGCCTTAGCAATCAGCCCCAGCATTTT.

The chain recombines TRBV7-2 with TRBJ1-2, with 7 bases identical to TRBD1. This CDR3 contains 16 residues. After removal of 1 base from V and 4 bases from J, the junction contained 9 bases not matched to a gene. Germline CDR1 is SGHTA and CDR2 is FQGNSA. The CDR3 DNA reads TGTGCCAGCAGCTTAGGGGACAGATTAGGCTTCTATGGCTACACCTTC. Translating it yields CASSLGDRLGFYGYTF.

The J gene is TRBJ2-1, the V gene TRBV11-2, with 8 bases lining up with TRBD2. Germline CDR1 SGHAT, CDR2 FQNNGV. The J segment lost 6 bases and the V segment lost 3 bases, leaving 1 base of the junction unmatched. The CDR3 covers 13 residues. The CDR3 DNA sequence: TGTGCCAGCAGCTTCAGCGGGAGCAATGAGCAGTTCTTC. Translating it yields CASSFSGSNEQFF.

This sequence joins TRBV5-1 and TRBJ2-5; possibly TRBD2 for D (5 bases). V lost 5 bases and J 3 bases, leaving 8 bases between the germline ends. CDR1 is SGHRS and CDR2 is YFSETQ in the germline V gene. The CDR3 loop spans 12 amino acids. Written as DNA, the CDR3 is TGCGCCAGCAGGATGGAGGAAGAGACCCAGTACTTC. It translates to CASRMEEETQYF. Full variable domain (rest looked up from reference TRBV5-1 and TRBJ2-5): KAGVTQTPRYLIKTRGQQVTLSCSPISGHRSVSWYQQTPGQGLQFLFEYFSETQRNKGNFPGRFSGRQFSNSRSEMNVSTLELGDSALYLCASRMEEETQYFGPGTRLLVL.

The V and J genes are TRBV19 and TRBJ2-2; TRBD1 or TRBD2 may be the D gene (5 bases each). Germline loops: CDR1 LNHDA, CDR2 SQIVND (reference sequence). The length of the CDR3 is 15 residues. V gave up 10 bases and J gave up 2 bases, with 17 bases separating them. The CDR3 DNA reads TGTGCCATACTTACCGGGACCGGCAACACCGGGGAGCTGTTTTTT. Amino acids: CAILTGTGNTGELFF.

The chain recombines TRBV5-1 with TRBJ2-6; 10 positions match TRBD1. With V trimmed by 4 bases and J by 2 bases, 15 bases remained unmatched. Germline CDR1 SGHRS, CDR2 YFSETQ. The CDR3 length is 20 residues. CDR3 protein: CASSPSRTGGGNTGANVLTF. The CDR3 bases are TGCGCCAGCAGCCCGTCAAGGACAGGGGGAGGTAATACTGGGGCCAACGTCCTGACTTTC.

V and J are TRBV19 and TRBJ1-5; 7 nucleotides line up with TRBD1. CDR1 LNHDA and CDR2 SQIVND come from the germline V gene (reference sequence). The CDR3 is 15 residues long. V lost 8 bases to trimming and J lost 1 base; unmatched junction nucleotides: 8. The CDR3 DNA reads TGTGCCAGTCGCTTTCGACAGGGAAGCAATCAGCCCCAGCATTTT. Its translation is CASRFRQGSNQPQHF.

The chain couples TRBV10-3 to TRBJ2-7; 11 bases match TRBD2. Looked up from germline, CDR1 is ENHRY and CDR2 is SYGVKD. Unmatched junction bases numbered 1, after V lost 7 bases and J lost 2 bases. The CDR3 spans 13 residues. CDR3 residues: CAIKGLAAYEQYF. CDR3 DNA: TGTGCCATCAAGGGACTAGCGGCCTACGAGCAGTACTTC.

This clone showed up just once. The chain joins TRBV19 to TRBJ2-3; tentatively, D is TRBD1 (5 bases). The CDR3 spans 12 residues. Trimming took 1 base from V and 12 from J, leaving 11 bases between them. Per germline, CDR1 LNHDA and CDR2 SQIVND (reference sequence). This CDR3 is CASSIVSGSQYF. The CDR3 region has the DNA TGTGCCAGTAGTATAGTATCAGGGTCTCAGTATTTT.

This sequence joins TRBV7-6 and TRBJ2-1; TRBD1 agrees at 9 bases. The ends lost 4 bases at V and 10 bases at J; junction bases unmatched: 8. Per the germline V gene, CDR1 is SGHVS and CDR2 is FNYEAQ. The CDR3 sequence is 14 residues long. CDR3: CASSSGQGTYEQFF. CDR3 sequence (DNA): TGTGCCAGCAGCTCCGGACAGGGGACATACGAGCAGTTCTTC.